The T cell receptor beta chain under discussion was sequenced for a study of T cells after yellow fever vaccination. TCRdb re-derived calls from the 5' RACE reads in MiXCR, one entry per CDR3 protein. The sample shows about 350,000 distinct CDR3 sequences, 11% of them seen only once. The source material was PBMCs, sampled on the day of the first yellow fever vaccination. This TCR came from a man aged 18 to 30 who received the YFV17D yellow fever vaccine.

The DNA for the CDR3 is TGTGCCTGGAGGAAGCAGGGTGGGTACGAGCAGTACTTC. Its protein product is CAWRKQGGYEQYF. J is TRBJ2-7 and V is TRBV30; TRBD1 is a possible D gene (5 bases). The V and J ends lost 3 bases and 4 bases respectively, with 13 bases between them. In germline, CDR1 is GTSNPN, CDR2 SVGIG (reference sequence). This CDR3 is built from 13 residues.